The source of this T cell receptor (beta chain) is a study of metastatic and nonmetastatic thyroid tumors. Study-wide results and limits: Significantly greater TCR beta diversity was reportedly found in malignant thyroid tumors than in benign nodules (in blood and tumor).

A word on this clone: Its antigen is as yet unknown.

No treatment had been given to any patient before thyroid surgery. The CDR3 has 16 residues. V was pared by 0 bases and J by 2 bases, with 11 bases between. TCRdb reanalyzed the PCR reads via MiXCR. This sample has under 9,500 clones, with roughly a quarter found just once. The chain employs TRBV12-3 or TRBV12-4 and TRBJ1-3, with D perhaps matching TRBD1 (5 bases). The sequencing input was tumor tissue. This receptor was taken from a female donor with papillary thyroid cancer or a benign thyroid nodule (not recorded which). Some clones in this sample may be carry-over from other donors' samples. As DNA, the CDR3 is TGTGCCAGCAGTTTAGCGGGCGGAGGGGCTGGAAACACCATATATTTT. This translates into CASSLAGGGAGNTIYF.